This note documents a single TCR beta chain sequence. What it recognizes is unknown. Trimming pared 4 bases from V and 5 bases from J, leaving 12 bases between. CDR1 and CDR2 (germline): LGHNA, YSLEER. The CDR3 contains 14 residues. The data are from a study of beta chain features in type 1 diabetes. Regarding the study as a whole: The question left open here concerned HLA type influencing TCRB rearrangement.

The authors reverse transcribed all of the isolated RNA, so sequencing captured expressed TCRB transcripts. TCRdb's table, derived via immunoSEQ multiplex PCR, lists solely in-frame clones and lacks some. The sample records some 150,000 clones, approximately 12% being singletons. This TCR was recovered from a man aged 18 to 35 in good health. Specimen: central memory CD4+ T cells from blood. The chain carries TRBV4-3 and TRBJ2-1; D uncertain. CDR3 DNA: TGCGCCAGCAGCCGAGGAACTAAGAACAATGAGCAGTTCTTC. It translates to CASSRGTKNNEQFF.